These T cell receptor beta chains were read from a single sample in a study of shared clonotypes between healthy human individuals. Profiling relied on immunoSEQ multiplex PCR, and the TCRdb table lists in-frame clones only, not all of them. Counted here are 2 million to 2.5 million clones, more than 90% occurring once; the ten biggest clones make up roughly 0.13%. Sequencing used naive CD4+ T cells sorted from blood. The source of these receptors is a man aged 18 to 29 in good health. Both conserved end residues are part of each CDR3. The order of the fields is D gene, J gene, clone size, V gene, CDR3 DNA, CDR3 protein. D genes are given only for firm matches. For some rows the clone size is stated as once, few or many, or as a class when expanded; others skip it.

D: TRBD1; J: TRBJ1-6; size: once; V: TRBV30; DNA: TGTGCCTGGAGCCGGACAGGGCCCAGCTCCTATAATTCACCCCTCCACTTT; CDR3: CAWSRTGPSSYNSPLHF
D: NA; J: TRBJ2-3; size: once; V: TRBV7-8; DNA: TGTGCCAGCACGCCCTCTTTGCGTTCGACGGGGTGGGATACGCAGTATTTT; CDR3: CASTPSLRSTGWDTQYF
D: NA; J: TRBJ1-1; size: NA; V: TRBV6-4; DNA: TGTGCCAGCAGTGACTCGTTCAGGGGTGGTGAAGCTTTCTTT; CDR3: CASSDSFRGGEAFF
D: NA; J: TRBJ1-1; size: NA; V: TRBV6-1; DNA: TGTGCCAGCAGTGGACTCGGGATCCAAGGAGCTTTCTTT; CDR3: CASSGLGIQGAFF
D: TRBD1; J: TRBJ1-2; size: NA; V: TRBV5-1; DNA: TGCGCCAGCAGTCAAAGACAGGGACAAGGAGGCTACACCTTC; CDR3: CASSQRQGQGGYTF
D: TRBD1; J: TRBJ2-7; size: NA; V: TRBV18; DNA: TGTGCCAGCTCACCTCCAAACGCCGGGACAGGGACCTACGAGCAGTACTTC; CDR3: CASSPPNAGTGTYEQYF
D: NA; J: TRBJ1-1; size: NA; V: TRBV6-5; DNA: TGTGCCATCCGACACTCGATGAACACTGAAGCTTTCTTT; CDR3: CAIRHSMNTEAFF
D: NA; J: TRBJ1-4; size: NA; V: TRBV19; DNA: TGTGCCAGTAGTAACAGAATTGACTCCGCGACCCGGAAACTGTTTTTT; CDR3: CASSNRIDSATRKLFF
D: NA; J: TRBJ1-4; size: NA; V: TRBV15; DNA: TGTGCCACCAGCAGAGATCAGGGTGAAAAACTGTTTTTT; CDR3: CATSRDQGEKLFF
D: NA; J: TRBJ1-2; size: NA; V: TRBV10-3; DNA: TGTGCCTCCAGACCGAGCGAGACGGAAGGCTACACCTTC; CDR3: CASRPSETEGYTF
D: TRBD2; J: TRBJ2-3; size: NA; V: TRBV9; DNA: TGTGCCAGCAGCGTAGCACTAGCGGGGCCAGATACGCAGTATTTT; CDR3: CASSVALAGPDTQYF